This record looks at one T cell receptor (beta chain) sequence and its context. Antigen: not known. The source of the sample is a study of lymphopenia after photon versus proton radiotherapy. Whole-study findings and limits: Photon-treated patients lost naive T cells and TCR diversity; proton-treated stayed stable. Authors raise, but do not show, better survival with proton therapy.

The CDR3 spans 12 residues. Trimming removed 1 base from V and 10 bases from J, with 10 bases in between. Method: immunoSEQ multiplex PCR; TCRdb's copy keeps in-frame clones and lacks some. The sample records 65,000 to 85,000 clones, about nine tenths being singletons. This TCR was recovered from a woman between 40 and 50 years old with cholangiocarcinoma. The specimen was peripheral blood, collected from a patient treated with photon-based radiotherapy. The chain has TRBV23-1 and TRBJ1-1; D not certain. TRBV23-1 is an ORF for which the function is uncertain. CDR3 residues: CASSQLKGVAFF. In DNA form, the CDR3 reads TGCGCCAGCAGTCAATTAAAGGGCGTAGCTTTCTTT.